The rows below give T cell receptor beta chains drawn from one sample of a study of T cell repertoires in cytomegalovirus infection. TCRdb reanalysed the reads using MiXCR and keeps one entry per CDR3 protein. The data contain around 530,000 distinct CDR3 sequences, 16% of them seen just once; the ten biggest clones take up 20% to 30%. Sequenced: CD8+ T cells from PBMCs. These receptors were collected from a human donor in good health (CMV status not recorded). Some clones in this sample may be carry-over from other donors' samples. CDR3s include the opening cysteine and the closing phenylalanine or tryptophan. A D gene is named only where the DNA matches it firmly.

v_gene | d_gene | CDR3aa
TRBV29-1 | - | CSALGVLPYGYTF
TRBV4-1 | TRBD2 | CASSQGGGTLDTQYF
TRBV3-1 | - | CASSQGTTAAYEQYF
TRBV23-1 | TRBD2 | CASGRDYPLTTYNEQFF
TRBV11-2 | TRBD2 | CASSSAGGPGEQYF
TRBV11-1 | - | CASSQRDGSYNYGYTF
TRBV6-6 | - | CASSLTAGGTRPTDTQYF
TRBV6-6 | - | CTSSHEANYGYTF
TRBV15 | TRBD1 | CATSRGTGNRERYEQYF
TRBV6-6 | TRBD2 | CASSPTSGTSDTQYF
TRBV6-1 | TRBD2 | CASRLLAGGAYEQYF
TRBV28 | - | CASSPGGRLDDEQFF
TRBV7-6 | TRBD2 | CASSGPGLAGGYSEQYF
TRBV2 | - | CASSDLLGARFMRLNTEAFF
TRBV7-3 | - | CASSPPRGSSTDTQYF
TRBV7-9 | TRBD1 | CASSARDRVHTEAFF
TRBV5-4 | TRBD2 | CATHTSGVYNEQIF
TRBV11-2 | - | CASSLEANQPQHF
TRBV4-2 | TRBD2 | CASSQVKGREGVHEQYF
TRBV4-1 | - | CASSQEEVGVGGINEQFF
TRBV28 | - | CASSLSNEQLF
TRBV12-3/TRBV12-4 | TRBD2 | CASRPTGLARETQYF
TRBV6-1 | - | CASREEVGGETQYF
TRBV12-5 | TRBD2 | CASGTRGAGGQETQYF
TRBV7-2 | - | CASSSTSSHNEQFF
TRBV27 | - | CASSGGNTQYF
TRBV9 | - | CASASGATNYGYTF
TRBV6-6 | - | CASGLKGGSLETQYF
TRBV28 | - | CASSFIQNTEAFF